One and the same sample provided the 19 T cell receptor beta chains below, sequenced in a study of identical twins. TCRdb itself ran the 5' RACE reads through MiXCR, one entry per CDR3 protein. The data show 500,000 or so distinct CDR3 sequences, approximately 15% seen once. These same data were also listed under a study on yellow fever vaccine responses in identical twins.

The sample was CD4+ T cells sorted from blood. The source is a young woman in good health.

CDR3 in DNA: TGTGCCAGCAGGCAGACAGGGTCCTACAATGAGCAGTTCTTC. Its translation is CASRQTGSYNEQFF. The chain couples TRBV7-2 to TRBJ2-1, with 7 bases that match TRBD1. Trimming took 6 bases from V and 1 from J; bases not matched to a gene: 3. Germline V gene lookup returns CDR1 SGHTA and CDR2 FQGNSA. The CDR3 consists of 14 residues.

DNA for the CDR3: TGCAGTGCTAGAGAGGACAGTGCTTGGGCTTTCTTT. Translated, it gives CSAREDSAWAFF. This chain connects TRBV20-1 to TRBJ1-1, with D possibly TRBD1 on 6 matching bases. Per the germline V gene, CDR1 is DFQATT and CDR2 is SNEGSKA (reference sequence). CDR3 size: 12 residues. Trimming stripped 0 bases from V and 11 bases from J, with 13 bases between.

This clonotype turned up a few times. The chain is built from TRBV2 and TRBJ1-5, with D hard to call. The CDR3 is 13 residues long. The V and J ends lost 3 bases and 6 bases respectively, with 9 bases between them. Germline CDR1 reads SNHLY; CDR2 reads FYNNEI. CDR3 residues: CASSDGLRQPQHF. In DNA, the CDR3 is TGTGCCAGCAGTGACGGGTTGCGTCAGCCCCAGCATTTT.

The chain employs TRBV4-3 and TRBJ2-3, with TRBD2 matching 11 bases. Per germline, CDR1 LGHNA and CDR2 YSLEER. The CDR3 sequence is 17 residues long. The V and J ends lost 4 bases and 3 bases, in that order; junction bases with no gene match: 9. CDR3 nucleotides: TGCGCCAGCAGCCGGGCCGGGCTAGCGGGAGGTACAGATACGCAGTATTTT. Its protein is CASSRAGLAGGTDTQYF.

This clonotype was detected a few times. The gene calls are TRBV20-1 and TRBJ1-6; tentatively, D is TRBD1 (5 bases). Germline V gives CDR1 DFQATT, CDR2 SNEGSKA (reference sequence). V was clipped by 3 bases and J by 8 bases, with 11 bases between them. The CDR3 length is 13 residues. The CDR3 nucleotides are TGCAGTGCTAGTTTCAGGGCGGATTCACCCCTCCACTTT. It is translated as CSASFRADSPLHF.

This clonotype appeared a few times. The rearrangement joins TRBV5-1 to TRBJ2-7; possibly TRBD2 for D (5 bases). With 5 bases removed from V and 2 bases from J, the gap between germline ends came to 17 bases. The V gene's germline CDR1 is SGHRS and CDR2 YFSETQ. The CDR3 is 15 amino acids. CDR3 loop: CASSSGLTLTYEQYF. The CDR3, as DNA: TGCGCCAGCAGTTCTGGACTCACACTTACCTACGAGCAGTACTTC.

The chain employs TRBV7-8 and TRBJ2-7; D gene uncertain. Per germline, CDR1 SGHVS and CDR2 FQNEAQ. The CDR3 is made up of 13 amino acids. The V gene lost 6 bases and the J gene lost 2 bases, with 11 bases spanning the gap. The CDR3 loop reads CASSRASAYEQYF. Written as DNA, the CDR3 is TGTGCCAGCAGTCGGGCGTCGGCCTACGAGCAGTACTTC.

The sample holds a few counts of this clonotype. The CDR3 region has the DNA TGTGCCGGTCGTAAGGTTAATTCACCCCTCCACTTT. Protein sequence: CAGRKVNSPLHF. The chain recombines TRBV7-3 with TRBJ1-6; D not resolved. Germline values: CDR1 SGHTA, CDR2 FQGTGA. CDR3 length equals 12 residues. Trimming took 11 bases from V and 6 from J, leaving 11 bases between them. Looking up the rest from reference TRBV7-3 and TRBJ1-6 gives the full variable domain: GAGVSQTPSNKVTEKGKYVELRCDPISGHTALYWYRQSLGQGPEFLIYFQGTGAADDSGLPNDRFFAVRPEGSVSTLKIQRTERGDSAVYLCAGRKVNSPLHFGNGTRLTVT.

V gene TRBV6-5 combines with J gene TRBJ2-3; D tentatively reads TRBD1 or TRBD2 (5 bases each). The V gene lost 2 bases and the J gene lost 1 base, with 13 bases spanning the gap. The CDR3 runs 16 residues. Looked up from germline, CDR1 is MNHEY and CDR2 is SVGAGI. CDR3 DNA sequence: TGTGCCAGCAGTTACCGCCAGGGAGTCGGCACAGATACGCAGTATTTT. As protein: CASSYRQGVGTDTQYF.

This clonotype was counted at least ten times. Written as DNA, the CDR3 is TGCGCCAGCAGCGGGGGGGCGGCATCCTACAATGAGCAGTTCTTC. Residues: CASSGGAASYNEQFF. The chain recombines TRBV5-1 with TRBJ2-1; D perhaps matches TRBD2 (7 bases). The CDR3 has 15 amino acids. The germline gives CDR1 SGHRS, CDR2 YFSETQ. The V and J ends lost 4 bases and 1 base respectively, with 12 bases between them. The full variable domain, in which reference TRBV5-1 and TRBJ2-1 provide the parts outside the CDR3, is KAGVTQTPRYLIKTRGQQVTLSCSPISGHRSVSWYQQTPGQGLQFLFEYFSETQRNKGNFPGRFSGRQFSNSRSEMNVSTLELGDSALYLCASSGGAASYNEQFFGPGTRLTVL.

This chain uses TRBV5-1 with TRBJ2-7; TRBD1 matches at 10 bases. Germline trimming cut 0 bases from V and 9 bases from J; bases unmatched to any gene: 6. Germline loops: CDR1 SGHRS, CDR2 YFSETQ. This CDR3 contains 14 residues. CDR3 amino acids: CASSLVVGQGLQYF. DNA for the CDR3: TGCGCCAGCAGCTTGGTGGTGGGACAGGGGTTGCAGTACTTC.

J is TRBJ2-3 and V is TRBV4-2; 7 bases line up with TRBD2. The CDR3 totals 16 residues. Germline CDR1 LGHNA, CDR2 YNFKEQ. V lost 2 bases and J lost 4; bases outside the gene matches: 9. The CDR3 loop is CASSQMGSSGADTQYF. The CDR3 coding sequence is TGTGCCAGCAGCCAAATGGGGTCTAGCGGCGCAGATACGCAGTATTTT.

This chain joins TRBV20-1 and TRBJ2-5; D gene ambiguous. Germline CDR1 reads DFQATT; CDR2 reads SNEGSKA (reference sequence). V was shortened by 3 bases and J by 7 bases, with 15 bases between the two germline ends. The CDR3 loop spans 13 amino acids. CDR3 DNA: TGCAGTGCTAGGGACCGAGAGCTAGGGACCCAGTACTTC. It is translated as CSARDRELGTQYF.

This clonotype has more than one count but fewer than ten. The chain carries TRBV5-1 and TRBJ2-5; 8 nucleotides align to TRBD2. CDR1 is SGHRS and CDR2 is YFSETQ in the germline V gene. V lost 1 base, J lost 7 bases, and 12 bases stayed unmatched. The CDR3 length is 16 residues. The CDR3 DNA follows: TGCGCCAGCAGCTTGTTCCTAGCGGGTAACGAAGGGACCCAGTACTTC. Translating it yields CASSLFLAGNEGTQYF.

The chain combines TRBV20-1 with TRBJ2-5; 7 positions match TRBD1. CDR1 is DFQATT, CDR2 SNEGSKA, per germline (reference sequence). CDR3 size: 13 residues. The DNA for the CDR3 is TGCAGCGCGCACCGGGACAGCCAAGAGACCCAGTACTTC. It codes for CSAHRDSQETQYF.

The chain uses TRBV29-1 and TRBJ2-5; 9 bases match TRBD2. The V gene's germline CDR1 is SQVTM and CDR2 ANQGSEA. The V and J ends lost 7 bases and 5 bases, in that order; junction bases with no gene match: 11. The CDR3 is made up of 14 amino acids. DNA for the CDR3: TGCAGCGCTGCTGGCGGGGGGGCCCAGGAGACCCAGTACTTC. It yields the protein CSAAGGGAQETQYF.

There are a few counts of this clonotype. The CDR3 coding sequence is TGTGCCAGCAGCTCCGAGTCAAGGGCCACCGGGGAGCTGTTTTTT. It yields the protein CASSSESRATGELFF. The rearrangement links TRBV7-2 to TRBJ2-2; D is unresolved. CDR3 length: 15 residues. Trimming removed 4 bases at V and 4 bases at J, with 13 bases between. Per germline, CDR1 SGHTA and CDR2 FQGNSA.

This sequence joins TRBV6-5 and TRBJ2-3; TRBD2 matches 10 bases. The V gene's germline CDR1 is MNHEY and CDR2 SVGAGI. The CDR3 spans 16 residues. With V trimmed by 0 bases and J by 4 bases, 4 bases remained unmatched. The CDR3 reads CASSYSPSGSPDTQYF. CDR3 bases: TGTGCCAGCAGTTACTCCCCTAGCGGGAGCCCAGATACGCAGTATTTT.

This rearrangement joins TRBV21-1 to TRBJ2-7; no check of the table's D call, TRBD1, against the DNA was made. TRBV21-1 represents a pseudogene. The CDR3 loop spans 14 amino acids. The CDR3: CASSGGQGAGEQYF. CDR3 sequence (DNA): TGTGCCAGCAGTGGTGGACAGGGGGCGGGGGAGCAGTACTTC.